The clone carrying this T cell receptor (beta chain) was recorded only once. In the source study's methods: Amplification from reference gene primers served as the basis for estimated nucleated cell counts. This table comes from immunoSEQ multiplex PCR, and its TCRdb copy is limited to in-frame clones, with some not included. The V and J calls and clone size come from that table; D and trimming were worked out from the DNA. The top ten hold roughly a sixth of the sample, which has a few hundred thousand clones, 85% seen once. The data were taken from a study of blood T cell repertoires in COVID-19. Overall study: COVID-19 samples from acute and convalescent phases originated in the United States, Italy and Spain.

V shed 4 bases, J shed 6 bases, and the junction held 10 bases outside the gene matches. The V gene's germline CDR1 is SQVTM and CDR2 ANQGSEA. The CDR3 is made up of 14 amino acids. This sequence was found in a man aged 35 to 55 who had recovered from COVID-19. Sequencing used PBMCs or T cells enriched from blood (not recorded which). The genes are TRBV29-1 and TRBJ1-2; 8 bases line up with TRBD1. CDR3 protein: CSVGKTGESDGYTF. The CDR3, as DNA: TGCAGCGTTGGGAAGACAGGGGAAAGCGATGGCTACACCTTC.